This T cell receptor (beta chain) was profiled in a study of blood T cell repertoires in COVID-19. The wider study: T cells, B-cell-depleted T cells, or PBMCs supplied cDNA or gDNA.

Profiling relied on immunoSEQ multiplex PCR, and the TCRdb table lists in-frame clones only, not all of them. Of more than 200,000 clones in the sample, 86% are singletons; the top ten hold approximately 2%. This clone came up a few times. The CDR3 has 15 amino acids. Trimming shortened V by 7 bases and J by 2 bases, and 16 bases separated the two germline ends. From germline, CDR1 is LNHDA and CDR2 SQIVND (reference sequence). The source of this sequence is a man under 40 with active or convalescent COVID-19. The chain carries TRBV19 and TRBJ2-3, with D possibly being TRBD1 (5 bases). Sequencing was performed on peripheral blood. For the CDR3, the DNA is TGTGCCAGTAAAGACTTACAGGTACCCACAGATACGCAGTATTTT. It yields the protein CASKDLQVPTDTQYF.